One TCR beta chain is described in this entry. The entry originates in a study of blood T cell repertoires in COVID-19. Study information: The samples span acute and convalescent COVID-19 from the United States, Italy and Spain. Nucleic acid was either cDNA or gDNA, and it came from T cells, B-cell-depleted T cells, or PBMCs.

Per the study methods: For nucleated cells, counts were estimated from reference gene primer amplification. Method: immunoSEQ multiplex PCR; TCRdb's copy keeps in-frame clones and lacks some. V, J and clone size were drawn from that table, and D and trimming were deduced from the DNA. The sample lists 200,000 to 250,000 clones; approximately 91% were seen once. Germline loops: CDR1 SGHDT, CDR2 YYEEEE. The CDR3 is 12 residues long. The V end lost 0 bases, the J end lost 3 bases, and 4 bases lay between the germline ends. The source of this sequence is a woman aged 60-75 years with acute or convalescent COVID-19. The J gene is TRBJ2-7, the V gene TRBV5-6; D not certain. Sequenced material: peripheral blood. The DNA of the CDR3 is TGTGCCAGCAGCTTGGGGCACTACGAGCAGTACTTC. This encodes CASSLGHYEQYF.